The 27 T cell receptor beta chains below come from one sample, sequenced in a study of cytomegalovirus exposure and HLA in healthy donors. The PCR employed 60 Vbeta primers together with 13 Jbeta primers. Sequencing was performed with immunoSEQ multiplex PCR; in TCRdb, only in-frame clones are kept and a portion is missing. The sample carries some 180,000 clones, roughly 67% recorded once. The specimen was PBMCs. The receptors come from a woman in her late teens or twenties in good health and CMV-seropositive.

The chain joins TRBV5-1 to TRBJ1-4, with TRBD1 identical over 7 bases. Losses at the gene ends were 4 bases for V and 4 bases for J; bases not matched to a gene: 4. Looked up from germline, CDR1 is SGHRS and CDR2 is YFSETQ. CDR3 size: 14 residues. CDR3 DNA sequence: TGCGCCAGCAGCGTACAGGGGCATAATGAAAAACTGTTTTTT. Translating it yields CASSVQGHNEKLFF.

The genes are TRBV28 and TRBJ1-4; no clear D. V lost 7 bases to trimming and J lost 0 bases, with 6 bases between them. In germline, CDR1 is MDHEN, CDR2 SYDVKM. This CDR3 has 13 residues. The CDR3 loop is CASTLATNEKLFF. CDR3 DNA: TGTGCCAGCACCCTTGCAACTAATGAAAAACTGTTTTTT.

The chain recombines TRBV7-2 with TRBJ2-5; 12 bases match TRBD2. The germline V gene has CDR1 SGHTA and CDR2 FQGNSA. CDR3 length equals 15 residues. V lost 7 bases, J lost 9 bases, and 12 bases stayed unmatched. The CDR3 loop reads CASTFARTSGTPQYF. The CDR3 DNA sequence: TGTGCCAGCACCTTCGCCCGGACTAGCGGGACCCCCCAGTACTTC.

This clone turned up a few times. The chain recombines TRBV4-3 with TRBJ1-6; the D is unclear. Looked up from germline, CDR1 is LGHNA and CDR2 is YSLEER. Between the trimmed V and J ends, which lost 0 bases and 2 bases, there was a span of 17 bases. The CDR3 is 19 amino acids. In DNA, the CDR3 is TGCGCCAGCAGCCAAGATTTTTTCTGGCACAAAGCCTATAATTCACCCCTCCACTTT. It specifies CASSQDFFWHKAYNSPLHF.

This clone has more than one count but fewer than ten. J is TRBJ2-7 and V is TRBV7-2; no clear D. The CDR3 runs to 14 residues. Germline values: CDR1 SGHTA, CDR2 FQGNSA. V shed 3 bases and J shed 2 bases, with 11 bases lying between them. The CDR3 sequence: CASSFFLGPYEQYF. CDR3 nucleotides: TGTGCCAGCAGCTTCTTTCTTGGCCCCTACGAGCAGTACTTC.

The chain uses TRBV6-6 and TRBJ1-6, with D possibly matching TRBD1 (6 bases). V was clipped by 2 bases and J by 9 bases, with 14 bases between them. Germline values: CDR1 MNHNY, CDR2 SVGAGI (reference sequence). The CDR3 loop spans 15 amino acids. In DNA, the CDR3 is TGTGCCAGCAGTTACGGCGGCAGGGGTAGTTCACCCCTCCACTTT. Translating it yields CASSYGGRGSSPLHF.

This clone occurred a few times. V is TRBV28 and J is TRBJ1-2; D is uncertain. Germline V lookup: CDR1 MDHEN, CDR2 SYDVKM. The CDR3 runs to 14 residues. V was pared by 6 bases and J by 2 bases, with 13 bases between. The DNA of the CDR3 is TGTGCCAGCAGCCCTGGAGGAAAGAACTATGGCTACACCTTC. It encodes CASSPGGKNYGYTF.

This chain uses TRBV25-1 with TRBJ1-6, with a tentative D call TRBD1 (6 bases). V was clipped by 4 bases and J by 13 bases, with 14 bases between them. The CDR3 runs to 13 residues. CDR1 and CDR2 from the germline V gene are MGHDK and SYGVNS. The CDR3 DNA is TGTGCCAGCAGTGCCCAGGGGATGCCTCCCCTCCACTTT. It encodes CASSAQGMPPLHF.

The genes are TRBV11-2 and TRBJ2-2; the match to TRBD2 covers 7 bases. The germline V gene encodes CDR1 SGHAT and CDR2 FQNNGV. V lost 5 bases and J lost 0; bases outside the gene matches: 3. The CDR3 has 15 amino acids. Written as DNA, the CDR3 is TGTGCCAGCAGCCCCGGGGGGACGAACACCGGGGAGCTGTTTTTT. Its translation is CASSPGGTNTGELFF. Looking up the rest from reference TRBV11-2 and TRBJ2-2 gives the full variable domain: EAGVAQSPRYKIIEKRQSVAFWCNPISGHATLYWYQQILGQGPKLLIQFQNNGVVDDSQLPKDRFSAERLKGVDSTLKIQPAKLEDSAVYLCASSPGGTNTGELFFGEGSRLTVL.

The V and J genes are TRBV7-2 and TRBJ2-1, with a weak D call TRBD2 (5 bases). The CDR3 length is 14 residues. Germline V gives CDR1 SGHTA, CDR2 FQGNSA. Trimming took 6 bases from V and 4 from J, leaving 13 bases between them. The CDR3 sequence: CASSPDTGYNEQFF. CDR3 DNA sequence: TGTGCCAGCAGTCCCGACACGGGGTACAATGAGCAGTTCTTC.

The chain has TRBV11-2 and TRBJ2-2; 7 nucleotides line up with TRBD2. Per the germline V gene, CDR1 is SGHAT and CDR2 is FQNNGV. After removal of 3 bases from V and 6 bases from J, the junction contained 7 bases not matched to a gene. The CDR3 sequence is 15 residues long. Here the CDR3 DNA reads TGTGCCAGCAGCTTTGGGAGGGGTTGGGCCGGGGAGCTGTTTTTT. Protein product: CASSFGRGWAGELFF.

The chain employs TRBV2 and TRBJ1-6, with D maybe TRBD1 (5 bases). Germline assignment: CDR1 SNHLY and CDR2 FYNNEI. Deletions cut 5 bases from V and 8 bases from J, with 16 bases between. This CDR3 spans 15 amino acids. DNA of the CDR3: TGTGCCAGCAGTAACGGGGAGGGGCGACATTCACCCCTCCACTTT. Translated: CASSNGEGRHSPLHF.

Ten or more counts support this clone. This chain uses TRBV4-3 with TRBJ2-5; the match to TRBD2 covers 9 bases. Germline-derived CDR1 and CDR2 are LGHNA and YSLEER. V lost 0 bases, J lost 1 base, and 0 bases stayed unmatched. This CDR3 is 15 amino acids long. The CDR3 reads CASSQERGGQETQYF. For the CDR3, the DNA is TGCGCCAGCAGCCAAGAGCGGGGGGGCCAAGAGACCCAGTACTTC.

The CDR3 region is CASSFGRVGSSGANVLTF. CDR3 nucleotides: TGTGCCAGCAGCTTCGGCCGGGTTGGTAGCTCTGGGGCCAACGTCCTGACTTTC. This chain connects TRBV5-4 to TRBJ2-6, with no clear D. Trimming stripped 2 bases from V and 0 bases from J, with 15 bases between. Germline CDR1 and CDR2: SGHNT and YYREEE (reference sequence). The length of the CDR3 is 18 residues.

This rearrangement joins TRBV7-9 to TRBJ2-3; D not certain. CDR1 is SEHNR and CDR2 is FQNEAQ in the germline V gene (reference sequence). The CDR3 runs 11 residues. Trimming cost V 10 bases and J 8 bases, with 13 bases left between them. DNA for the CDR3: TGTGCCATACGGCCTGGCGGTACGCAGTATTTT. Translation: CAIRPGGTQYF.

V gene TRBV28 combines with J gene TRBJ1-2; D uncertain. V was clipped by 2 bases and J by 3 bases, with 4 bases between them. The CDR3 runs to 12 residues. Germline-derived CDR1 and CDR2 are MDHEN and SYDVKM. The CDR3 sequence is CASSLSDYGYTF. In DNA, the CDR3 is TGTGCCAGCAGTTTAAGCGACTATGGCTACACCTTC.

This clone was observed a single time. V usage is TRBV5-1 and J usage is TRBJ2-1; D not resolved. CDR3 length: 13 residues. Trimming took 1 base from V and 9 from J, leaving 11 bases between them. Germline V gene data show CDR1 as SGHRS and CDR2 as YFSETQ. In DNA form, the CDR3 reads TGCGCCAGCAGCTTGAATATAAGAGCTGAGCAGTTCTTC. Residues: CASSLNIRAEQFF.

DNA of the CDR3: TGTGCCAGCAGCTTAGATAGCCTCTCCTACGAGCAGTACTTC. Protein product: CASSLDSLSYEQYF. This chain uses TRBV7-2 with TRBJ2-5, with D unclear. The J call could be wrong; TRBJ2-7 is a better fit for the DNA end. The CDR3 totals 14 residues. Per germline, CDR1 SGHTA and CDR2 FQGNSA.

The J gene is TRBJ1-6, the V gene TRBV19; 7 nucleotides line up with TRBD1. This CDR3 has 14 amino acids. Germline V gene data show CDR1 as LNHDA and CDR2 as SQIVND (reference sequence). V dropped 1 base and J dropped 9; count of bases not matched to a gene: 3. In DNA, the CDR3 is TGTGCCAGTAGTATAGTGCCAGGGGGTTCACCCCTCCACTTT. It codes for CASSIVPGGSPLHF.

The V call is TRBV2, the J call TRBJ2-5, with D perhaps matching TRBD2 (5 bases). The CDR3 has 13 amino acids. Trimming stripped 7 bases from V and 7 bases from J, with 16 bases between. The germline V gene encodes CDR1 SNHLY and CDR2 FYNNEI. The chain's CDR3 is CASTGILSGTQYF. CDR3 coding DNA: TGTGCCAGCACCGGGATCCTCTCAGGGACCCAGTACTTC.

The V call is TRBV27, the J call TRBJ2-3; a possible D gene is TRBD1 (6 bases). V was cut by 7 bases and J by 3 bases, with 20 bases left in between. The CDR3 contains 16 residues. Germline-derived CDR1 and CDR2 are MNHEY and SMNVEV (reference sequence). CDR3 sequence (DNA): TGTGCCAGCACCCTCAGGGGAACCCTGGGGACAGATACGCAGTATTTT. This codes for CASTLRGTLGTDTQYF.

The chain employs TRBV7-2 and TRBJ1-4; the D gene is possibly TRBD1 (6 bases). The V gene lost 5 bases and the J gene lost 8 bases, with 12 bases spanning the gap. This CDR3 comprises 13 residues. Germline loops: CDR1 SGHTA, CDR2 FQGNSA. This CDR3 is CASSQGIEEKLFF. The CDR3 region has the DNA TGTGCCAGCAGCCAGGGGATCGAGGAAAAACTGTTTTTT.

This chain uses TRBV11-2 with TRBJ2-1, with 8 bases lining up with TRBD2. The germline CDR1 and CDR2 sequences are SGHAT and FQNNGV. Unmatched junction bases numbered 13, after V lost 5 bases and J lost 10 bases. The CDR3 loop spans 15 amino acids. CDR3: CASSLRSGGAWEQFF. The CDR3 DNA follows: TGTGCCAGCAGCCTGAGATCCGGGGGGGCTTGGGAGCAGTTCTTC.

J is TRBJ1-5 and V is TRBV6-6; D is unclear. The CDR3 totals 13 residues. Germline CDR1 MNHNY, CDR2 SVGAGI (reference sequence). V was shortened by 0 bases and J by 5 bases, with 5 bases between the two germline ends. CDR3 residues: CASSYSGDQPQHF. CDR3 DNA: TGTGCCAGCAGTTACTCGGGCGATCAGCCCCAGCATTTT.

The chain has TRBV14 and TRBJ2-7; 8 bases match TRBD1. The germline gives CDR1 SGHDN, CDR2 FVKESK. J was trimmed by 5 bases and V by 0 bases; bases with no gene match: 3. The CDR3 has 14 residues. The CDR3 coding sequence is TGTGCCAGCAGCCAAGAGGACAGGGATAACGAGCAGTACTTC. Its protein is CASSQEDRDNEQYF.

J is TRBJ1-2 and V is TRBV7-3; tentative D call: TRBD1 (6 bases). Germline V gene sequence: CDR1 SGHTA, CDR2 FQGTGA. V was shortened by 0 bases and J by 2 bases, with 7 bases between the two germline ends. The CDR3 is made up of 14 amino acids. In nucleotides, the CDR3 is TGTGCCAGCAGCTTAACAGGGACAAACTATGGCTACACCTTC. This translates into CASSLTGTNYGYTF.

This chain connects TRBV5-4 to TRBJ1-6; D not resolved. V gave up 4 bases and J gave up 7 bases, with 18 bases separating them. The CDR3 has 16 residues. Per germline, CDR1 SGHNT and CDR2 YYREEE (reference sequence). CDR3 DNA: TGTGCCAGCAGCCAAGATCTGGAAGGGAGGAATTCACCCCTCCACTTT. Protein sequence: CASSQDLEGRNSPLHF.